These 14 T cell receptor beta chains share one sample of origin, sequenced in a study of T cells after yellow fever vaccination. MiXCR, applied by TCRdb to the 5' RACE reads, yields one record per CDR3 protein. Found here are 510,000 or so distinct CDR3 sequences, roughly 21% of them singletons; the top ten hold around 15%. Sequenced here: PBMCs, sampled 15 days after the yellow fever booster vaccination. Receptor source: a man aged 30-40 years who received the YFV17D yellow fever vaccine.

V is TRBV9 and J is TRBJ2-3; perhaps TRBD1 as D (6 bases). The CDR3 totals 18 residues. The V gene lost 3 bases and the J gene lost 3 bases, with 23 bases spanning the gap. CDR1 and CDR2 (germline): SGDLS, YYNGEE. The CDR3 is CASSAGIRGGLTTDTQYF. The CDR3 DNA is TGTGCCAGCAGCGCAGGAATCAGGGGCGGCTTGACGACAGATACGCAGTATTTT.

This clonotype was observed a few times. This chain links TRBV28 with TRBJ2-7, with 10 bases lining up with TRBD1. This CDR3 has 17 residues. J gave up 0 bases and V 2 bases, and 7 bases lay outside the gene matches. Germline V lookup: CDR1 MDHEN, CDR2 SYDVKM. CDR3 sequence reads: CASSLGDRGRVSYEQYF. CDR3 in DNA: TGTGCCAGCAGTTTAGGTGACAGGGGGCGCGTCTCCTACGAGCAGTACTTC.

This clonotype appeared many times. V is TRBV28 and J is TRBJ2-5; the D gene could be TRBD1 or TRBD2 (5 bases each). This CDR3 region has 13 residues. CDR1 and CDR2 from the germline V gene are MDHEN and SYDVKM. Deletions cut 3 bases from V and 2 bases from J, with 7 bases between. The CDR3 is CASSFGAQETQYF. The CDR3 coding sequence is TGTGCCAGCAGTTTCGGGGCTCAAGAGACCCAGTACTTC.

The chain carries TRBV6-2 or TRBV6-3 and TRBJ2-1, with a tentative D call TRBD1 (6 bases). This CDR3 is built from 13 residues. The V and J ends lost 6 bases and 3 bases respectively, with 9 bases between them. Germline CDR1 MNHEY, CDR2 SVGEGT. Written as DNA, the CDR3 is TGTGCCAGCAGGGCGACAGGCTACAATGAGCAGTTCTTC. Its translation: CASRATGYNEQFF.

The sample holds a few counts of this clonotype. The CDR3 DNA reads as TGTGCCAGCAGCTTGGCAGGCCCCCGCGAGCAGTACTTC. As protein: CASSLAGPREQYF. The rearrangement joins TRBV7-2 to TRBJ2-7; D unresolved. This CDR3 comprises 13 residues. With 3 bases removed from V and 6 bases from J, the gap between germline ends came to 12 bases. The germline CDR1 and CDR2 sequences are SGHTA and FQGNSA.

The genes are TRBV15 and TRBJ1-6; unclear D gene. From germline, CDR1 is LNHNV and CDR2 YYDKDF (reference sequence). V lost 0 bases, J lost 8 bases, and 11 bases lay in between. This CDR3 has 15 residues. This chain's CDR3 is CATSRDQNGDSPLHF. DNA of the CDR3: TGTGCCACCAGCAGAGATCAGAACGGAGATTCACCCCTCCACTTT.

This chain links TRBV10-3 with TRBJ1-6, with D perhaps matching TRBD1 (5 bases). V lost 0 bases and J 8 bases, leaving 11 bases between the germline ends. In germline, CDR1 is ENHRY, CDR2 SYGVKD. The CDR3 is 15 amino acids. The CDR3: CAISESVQGDSPLHF. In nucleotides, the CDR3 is TGTGCCATCAGTGAGTCGGTTCAGGGTGATTCACCCCTCCACTTT.

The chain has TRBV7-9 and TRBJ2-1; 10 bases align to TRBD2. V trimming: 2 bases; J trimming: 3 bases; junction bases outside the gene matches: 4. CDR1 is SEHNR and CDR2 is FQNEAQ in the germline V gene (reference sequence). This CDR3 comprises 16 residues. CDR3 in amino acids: CASSLRGLAHYNEQFF. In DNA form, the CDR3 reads TGTGCCAGCAGCTTACGGGGACTAGCGCACTACAATGAGCAGTTCTTC.

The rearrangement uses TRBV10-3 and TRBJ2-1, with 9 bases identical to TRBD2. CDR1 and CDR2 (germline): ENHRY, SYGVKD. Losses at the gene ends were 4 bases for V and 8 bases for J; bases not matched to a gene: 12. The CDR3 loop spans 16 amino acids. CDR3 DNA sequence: TGTGCCATCAGTGGTGCCGCCAGCGGGGGGCCCCATGAGCAGTTCTTC. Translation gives CAISGAASGGPHEQFF.

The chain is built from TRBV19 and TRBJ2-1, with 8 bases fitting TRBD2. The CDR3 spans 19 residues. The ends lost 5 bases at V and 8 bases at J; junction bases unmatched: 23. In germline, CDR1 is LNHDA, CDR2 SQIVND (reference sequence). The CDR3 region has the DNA TGTGCCAGTAGTCGTCCCCGGACTAGCTCGGGGGGGGATAGATATGAGCAGTTCTTC. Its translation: CASSRPRTSSGGDRYEQFF.

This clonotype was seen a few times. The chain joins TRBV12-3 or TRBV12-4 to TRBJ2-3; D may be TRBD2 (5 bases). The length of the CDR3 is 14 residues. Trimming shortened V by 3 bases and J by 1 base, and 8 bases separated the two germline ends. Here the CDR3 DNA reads TGTGCCAGCAGTTTCCGGGAAGGCACAGATACGCAGTATTTT. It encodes CASSFREGTDTQYF.

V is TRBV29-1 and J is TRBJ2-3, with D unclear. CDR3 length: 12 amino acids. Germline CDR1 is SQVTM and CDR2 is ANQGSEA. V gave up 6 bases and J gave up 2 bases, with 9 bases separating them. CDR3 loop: CSVSEDTDTQYF. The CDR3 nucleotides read TGCAGCGTCTCGGAAGACACAGATACGCAGTATTTT.

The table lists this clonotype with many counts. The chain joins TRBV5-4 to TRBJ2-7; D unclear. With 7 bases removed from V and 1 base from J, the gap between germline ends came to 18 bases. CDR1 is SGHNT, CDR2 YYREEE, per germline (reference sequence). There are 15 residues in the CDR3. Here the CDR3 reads CASGRSTDLSYEQYF. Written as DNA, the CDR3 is TGTGCCAGCGGGCGGTCGACGGACCTGTCCTACGAGCAGTACTTC.

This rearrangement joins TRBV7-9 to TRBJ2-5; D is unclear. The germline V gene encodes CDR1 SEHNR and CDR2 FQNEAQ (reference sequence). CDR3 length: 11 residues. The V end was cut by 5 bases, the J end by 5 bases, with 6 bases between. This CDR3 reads CASSVSETQYF. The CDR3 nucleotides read TGTGCCAGCAGCGTCAGTGAGACCCAGTACTTC.